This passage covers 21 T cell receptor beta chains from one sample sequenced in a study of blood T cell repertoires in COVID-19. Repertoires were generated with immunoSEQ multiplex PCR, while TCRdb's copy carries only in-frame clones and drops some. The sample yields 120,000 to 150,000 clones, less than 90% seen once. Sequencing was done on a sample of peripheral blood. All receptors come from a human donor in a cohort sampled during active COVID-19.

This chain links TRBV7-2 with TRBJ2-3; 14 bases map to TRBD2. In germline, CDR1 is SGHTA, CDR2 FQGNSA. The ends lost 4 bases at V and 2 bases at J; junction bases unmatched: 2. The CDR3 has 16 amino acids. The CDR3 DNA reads TGTGCCAGCAGCTGGACTAGCGGGGGGAACACAGATACGCAGTATTTT. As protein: CASSWTSGGNTDTQYF.

CDR3 nucleotides: TGTGCCAGCCAACGACAGGCTTCCTCCTACGAGCAGTACTTC. This codes for CASQRQASSYEQYF. This sequence joins TRBV2 and TRBJ2-7, with D perhaps matching TRBD1 (6 bases). This CDR3 is built from 14 residues. Germline V lookup: CDR1 SNHLY, CDR2 FYNNEI. The V end lost 8 bases, the J end lost 0 bases, and 14 bases lay between the germline ends.

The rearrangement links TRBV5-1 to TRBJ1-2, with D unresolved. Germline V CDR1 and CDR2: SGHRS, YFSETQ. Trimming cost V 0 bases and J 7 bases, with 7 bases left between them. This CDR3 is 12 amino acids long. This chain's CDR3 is CASSLGEGGYTF. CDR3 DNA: TGCGCCAGCAGCTTGGGGGAGGGTGGCTACACCTTC.

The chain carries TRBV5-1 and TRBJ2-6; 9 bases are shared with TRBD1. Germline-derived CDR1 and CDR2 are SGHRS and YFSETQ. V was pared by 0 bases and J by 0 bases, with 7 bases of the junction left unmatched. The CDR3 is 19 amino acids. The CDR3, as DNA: TGCGCCAGCAGCTTGGGCACAGGGGGCTCGGTCTCTGGGGCCAACGTCCTGACTTTC. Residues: CASSLGTGGSVSGANVLTF.

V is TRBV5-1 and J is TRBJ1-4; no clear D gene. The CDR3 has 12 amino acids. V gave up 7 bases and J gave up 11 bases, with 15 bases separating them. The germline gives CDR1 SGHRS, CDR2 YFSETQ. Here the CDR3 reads CASRPRAGKLFF. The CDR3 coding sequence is TGCGCCAGCCGTCCCCGGGCGGGGAAACTGTTTTTT.

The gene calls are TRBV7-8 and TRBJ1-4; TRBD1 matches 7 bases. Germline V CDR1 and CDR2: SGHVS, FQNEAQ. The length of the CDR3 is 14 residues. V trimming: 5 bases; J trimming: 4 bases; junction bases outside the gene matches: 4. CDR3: CASSLRDSNEKLFF. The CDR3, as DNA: TGTGCCAGCAGCCTCAGGGACAGTAATGAAAAACTGTTTTTT.

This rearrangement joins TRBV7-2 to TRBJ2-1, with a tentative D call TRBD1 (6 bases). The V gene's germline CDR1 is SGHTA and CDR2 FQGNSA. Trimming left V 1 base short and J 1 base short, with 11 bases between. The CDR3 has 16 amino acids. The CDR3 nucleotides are TGTGCCAGCAGCTTAGGGGTGGGGGCGTCCTACAATGAGCAGTTCTTC. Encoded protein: CASSLGVGASYNEQFF.

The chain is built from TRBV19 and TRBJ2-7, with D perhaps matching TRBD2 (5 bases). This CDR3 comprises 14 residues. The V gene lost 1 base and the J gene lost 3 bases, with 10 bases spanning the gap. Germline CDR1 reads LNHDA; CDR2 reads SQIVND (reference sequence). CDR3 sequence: CASSIGVGDYEQYF. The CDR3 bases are TGTGCCAGTAGTATAGGGGTGGGAGACTACGAGCAGTACTTC.

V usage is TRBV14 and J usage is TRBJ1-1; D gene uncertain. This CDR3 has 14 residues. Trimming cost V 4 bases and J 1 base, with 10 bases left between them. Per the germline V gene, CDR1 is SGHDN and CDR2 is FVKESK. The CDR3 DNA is TGTGCCAGCAGCCGAGGACTTTCGAACACTGAAGCTTTCTTT. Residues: CASSRGLSNTEAFF. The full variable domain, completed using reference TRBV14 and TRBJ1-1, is EAGVTQFPSHSVIEKGQTVTLRCDPISGHDNLYWYRRVMGKEIKFLLHFVKESKQDESGMPNNRFLAERTGGTYSTLKVQPAELEDSGVYFCASSRGLSNTEAFFGQGTRLTVV.

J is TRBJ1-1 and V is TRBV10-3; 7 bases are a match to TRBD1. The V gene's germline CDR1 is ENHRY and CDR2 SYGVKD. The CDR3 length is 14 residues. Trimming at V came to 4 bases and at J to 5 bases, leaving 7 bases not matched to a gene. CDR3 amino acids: CAISVEDRHTEAFF. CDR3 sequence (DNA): TGTGCCATCAGTGTGGAGGACAGGCATACTGAAGCTTTCTTT.

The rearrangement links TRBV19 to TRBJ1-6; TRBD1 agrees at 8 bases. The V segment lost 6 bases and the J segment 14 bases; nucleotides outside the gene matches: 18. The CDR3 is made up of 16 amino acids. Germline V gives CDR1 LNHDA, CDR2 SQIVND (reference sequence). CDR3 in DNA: TGTGCCAGTAGCTCGAGCCGGGACAGGCCTCGGGGGGCCCTCCACTTT. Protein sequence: CASSSSRDRPRGALHF.

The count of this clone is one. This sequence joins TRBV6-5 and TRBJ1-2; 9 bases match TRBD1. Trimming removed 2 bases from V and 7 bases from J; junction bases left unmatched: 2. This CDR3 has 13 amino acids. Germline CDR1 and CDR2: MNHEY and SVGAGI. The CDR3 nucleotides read TGTGCCAGCAGTTACGGGGGACAGGGTGGCTACACCTTC. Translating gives CASSYGGQGGYTF.

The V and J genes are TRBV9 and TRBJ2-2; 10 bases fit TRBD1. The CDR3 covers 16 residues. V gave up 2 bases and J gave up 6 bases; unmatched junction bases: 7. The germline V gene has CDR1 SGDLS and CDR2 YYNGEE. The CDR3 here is CASSVTGQGLPGELFF. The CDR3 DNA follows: TGTGCCAGCAGCGTGACGGGACAGGGGTTACCCGGGGAGCTGTTTTTT. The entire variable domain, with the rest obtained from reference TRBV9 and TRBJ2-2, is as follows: DSGVTQTPKHLITATGQRVTLRCSPRSGDLSVYWYQQSLDQGLQFLIQYYNGEERAKGNILERFSAQQFPDLHSELNLSSLELGDSALYFCASSVTGQGLPGELFFGEGSRLTVL.

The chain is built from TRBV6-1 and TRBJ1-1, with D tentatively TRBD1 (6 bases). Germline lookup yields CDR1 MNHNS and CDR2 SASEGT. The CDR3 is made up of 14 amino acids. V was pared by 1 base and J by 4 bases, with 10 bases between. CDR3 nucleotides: TGTGCCAGCAGTGAAGTGCTAGGGGGCACTGAAGCTTTCTTT. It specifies CASSEVLGGTEAFF.

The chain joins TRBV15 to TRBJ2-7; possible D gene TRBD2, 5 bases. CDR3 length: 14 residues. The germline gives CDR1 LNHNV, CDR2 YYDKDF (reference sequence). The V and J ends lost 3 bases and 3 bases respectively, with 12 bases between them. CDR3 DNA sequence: TGTGCCACCAGCAGCCGGGGAGAGTACTACGAGCAGTACTTC. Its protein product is CATSSRGEYYEQYF.

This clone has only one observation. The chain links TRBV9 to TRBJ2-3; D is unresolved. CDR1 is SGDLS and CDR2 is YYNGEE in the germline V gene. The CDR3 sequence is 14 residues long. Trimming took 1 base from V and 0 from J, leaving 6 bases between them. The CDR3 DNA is TGTGCCAGCAGCGTACAGACTAGCACAGATACGCAGTATTTT. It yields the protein CASSVQTSTDTQYF.

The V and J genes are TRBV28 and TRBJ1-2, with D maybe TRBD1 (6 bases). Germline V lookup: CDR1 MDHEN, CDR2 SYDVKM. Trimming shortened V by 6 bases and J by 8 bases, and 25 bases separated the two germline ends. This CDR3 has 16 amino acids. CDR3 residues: CASSPGGGGGSGGYTF. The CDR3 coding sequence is TGTGCCAGCAGCCCTGGTGGTGGTGGGGGCTCGGGGGGCTACACCTTC.

The CDR3 reads CASQGQRNSPLHF. CDR3 coding DNA: TGCGCCAGCCAAGGACAGCGTAATTCACCCCTCCACTTT. This rearrangement joins TRBV5-1 to TRBJ1-6; maybe TRBD1 (6 bases). V was pared by 7 bases and J by 6 bases, with 11 bases between. Germline V lookup: CDR1 SGHRS, CDR2 YFSETQ. The CDR3 loop spans 13 amino acids.

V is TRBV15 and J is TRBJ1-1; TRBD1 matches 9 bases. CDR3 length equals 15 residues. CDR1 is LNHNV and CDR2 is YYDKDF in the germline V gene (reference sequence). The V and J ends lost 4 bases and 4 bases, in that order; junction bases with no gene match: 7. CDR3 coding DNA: TGTGCCACCAGCATTTACAGGGGGCTCGGCACTGAAGCTTTCTTT. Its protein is CATSIYRGLGTEAFF.

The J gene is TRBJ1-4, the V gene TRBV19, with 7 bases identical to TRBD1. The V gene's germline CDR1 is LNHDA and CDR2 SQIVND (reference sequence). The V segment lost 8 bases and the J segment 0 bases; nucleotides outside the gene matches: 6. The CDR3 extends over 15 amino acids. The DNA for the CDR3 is TGTGCCAGTGGACCGGGACAGTCAACTAATGAAAAACTGTTTTTT. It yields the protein CASGPGQSTNEKLFF.

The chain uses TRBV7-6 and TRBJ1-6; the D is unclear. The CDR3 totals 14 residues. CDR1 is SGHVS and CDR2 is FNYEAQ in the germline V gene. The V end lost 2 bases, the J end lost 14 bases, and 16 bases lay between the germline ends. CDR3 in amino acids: CASSLFSEDRALHF. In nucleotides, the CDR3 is TGTGCCAGCAGCTTATTTAGCGAAGATCGGGCCCTCCACTTT.